What follows are 10 T cell receptor beta chains derived from one specimen sequenced in a study of siplizumab effects on memory and regulatory T cells. Assay used: immunoSEQ multiplex PCR; TCRdb lists only in-frame clones, some missing. The table lists 100,000 or so clones, about 91% of them singletons. Source material: Tregs sorted from blood. These receptors originate from a human donor in good health.

As regards this clone: Additional DNA sequences in this sample encode the identical CDR3. V and J are TRBV6-6 and TRBJ1-5; D uncertain. The germline V gene has CDR1 MNHNY and CDR2 SVGAGI (reference sequence). The CDR3 has 14 amino acids. V lost 0 bases to trimming and J lost 7 bases, with 10 bases between them. The CDR3 nucleotides are TGTGCCAGCAGTTACTCAATGAGGGAACAGCCCCAGCATTTT. Residues: CASSYSMREQPQHF.

The gene calls are TRBV19 and TRBJ1-2; maybe TRBD1 (6 bases). The germline CDR1 and CDR2 sequences are LNHDA and SQIVND (reference sequence). The V end lost 6 bases, the J end lost 1 base, and 15 bases lay between the germline ends. The CDR3 sequence is 15 residues long. The chain's CDR3 is CASSQDSSLNYGYTF. DNA for the CDR3: TGTGCCAGTAGCCAGGACAGCTCCCTTAACTATGGCTACACCTTC.

The chain employs TRBV2 and TRBJ1-2, with 10 bases matching TRBD1. Unmatched junction bases numbered 7, after V lost 7 bases and J lost 5 bases. The CDR3 consists of 14 residues. Germline V lookup: CDR1 SNHLY, CDR2 FYNNEI. The CDR3 DNA is TGTGCCAGCAACCGGGGACAGGGGAGGTATGGCTACACCTTC. The encoded protein is CASNRGQGRYGYTF.

The DNA of the CDR3 is TGTGCCAGCAGCTTAGCGGGGAGGAGGGTGAATGAGCAGTTCTTC. Its translation is CASSLAGRRVNEQFF. This chain links TRBV7-9 with TRBJ2-1, with D possibly TRBD2 on 6 matching bases. V was clipped by 0 bases and J by 7 bases, with 13 bases between them. The CDR3 totals 15 residues. Germline CDR1 and CDR2: SEHNR and FQNEAQ (reference sequence). Looking up the rest from reference TRBV7-9 and TRBJ2-1 gives the full variable domain: DTGVSQNPRHKITKRGQNVTFRCDPISEHNRLYWYRQTLGQGPEFLTYFQNEAQLEKSRLLSDRFSAERPKGSFSTLEIQRTEQGDSAMYLCASSLAGRRVNEQFFGPGTRLTVL.

CDR3 coding DNA: TGTGCCAGCAGCTTAGGTGGTTGGAGGGGGCGGGCTAATGAAAAACTGTTTTTT. Its translation: CASSLGGWRGRANEKLFF. The rearrangement uses TRBV7-8 and TRBJ1-4; 7 nucleotides line up with TRBD1. The CDR3 runs 18 residues. The trim removed 1 base at V and 3 bases at J, leaving 11 bases unmatched. Germline CDR1 is SGHVS and CDR2 is FQNEAQ.

The chain carries TRBV28 and TRBJ1-1, with a tentative D call TRBD1 (5 bases). The CDR3 consists of 16 residues. In germline, CDR1 is MDHEN, CDR2 SYDVKM. V was trimmed by 3 bases and J by 4 bases, leaving 18 bases between them. This CDR3 is CASSLGERTVITEAFF. As DNA, the CDR3 is TGTGCCAGCAGTTTGGGGGAACGGACTGTAATCACTGAAGCTTTCTTT. The full variable domain, its missing parts supplied by reference TRBV28 and TRBJ1-1, is DVKVTQSSRYLVKRTGEKVFLECVQDMDHENMFWYRQDPGLGLRLIYFSYDVKMKEKGDIPEGYSVSREKKERFSLILESASTNQTSMYLCASSLGERTVITEAFFGQGTRLTVV.

The chain uses TRBV7-3 and TRBJ2-3; TRBD1 matches at 10 bases. Germline CDR1 and CDR2: SGHTA and FQGTGA. The V segment lost 3 bases and the J segment 5 bases; nucleotides outside the gene matches: 5. This CDR3 has 15 amino acids. DNA of the CDR3: TGTGCCAGCAGCTTCGGACAGGGGGGGAAAGATACGCAGTATTTT. Its protein product is CASSFGQGGKDTQYF.

There are a few counts of this clone. The CDR3 spells CASSLSPLQETQYF. The CDR3, as DNA: TGTGCCAGCAGTTTATCGCCTCTGCAAGAGACCCAGTACTTC. The chain combines TRBV27 with TRBJ2-5; D gene uncertain. Germline CDR1 MNHEY, CDR2 SMNVEV (reference sequence). V gave up 0 bases and J gave up 2 bases, with 7 bases separating them. The CDR3 runs to 14 residues.

The chain uses TRBV18 and TRBJ1-1, with D possibly matching TRBD1 (6 bases). Germline CDR1 reads KGHSH; CDR2 reads LQKENI. The CDR3 consists of 16 residues. Trimming stripped 1 base from V and 0 bases from J, with 12 bases between. CDR3 region: CASSPRIQGMNTEAFF. CDR3 nucleotide sequence: TGTGCCAGCTCACCACGTATTCAGGGGATGAACACTGAAGCTTTCTTT.

The J gene is TRBJ1-5, the V gene TRBV18; 10 nucleotides agree with TRBD1. The CDR3 runs 15 residues. The V segment lost 6 bases and the J segment 3 bases; nucleotides outside the gene matches: 5. In germline, CDR1 is KGHSH, CDR2 LQKENI. The CDR3 sequence: CASSLTGGDNQPQHF. CDR3 DNA: TGTGCCAGCTCGCTGACAGGGGGCGACAATCAGCCCCAGCATTTT.